This T cell receptor beta chain comes out of a study of Ad26.COV2.S vaccination and SARS-CoV-2 variants. The overall study: Participant was drawn from the COV1001 Ad26.COV2.S trial arm. Intramuscular Ad26.COV2.S doses were given once or twice, 56 days apart.

Repertoires were generated with immunoSEQ multiplex PCR, while TCRdb's copy carries only in-frame clones and drops some. The sample lists roughly 300,000 clones, about 88% occurring once. With 5 bases removed from V and 2 bases from J, the gap between germline ends came to 15 bases. The V gene's germline CDR1 is LNHNV and CDR2 YYDKDF (reference sequence). The CDR3 length is 16 residues. Treatment in this sample: 19 received Ad26.COV2.S at low or high dose, single or two shots; 5 received placebo; per-sample allocation not given. The samples date from day 63 after the first vaccine or placebo injection. Of note for this clone: Its antigen is not identified.

Findings and limits, study-wide: Compared with placebo recipients, vaccine recipients had higher spike-specific TCR breadth. Placebo and vaccine recipients had non-spike TCR breadth that was similar.

The sequence was obtained from a person aged 18 to 59 who received the Ad26.COV2.S COVID-19 vaccine or a placebo. Source: peripheral blood, taken in a trial of Ad26.COV2.S vaccine versus placebo. The chain carries TRBV15 and TRBJ1-4; D call uncertain. CDR3 nucleotide sequence: TGTGCCACCAGCGCCCTATCGGGTGGGACTAATGAAAAACTGTTTTTT. It translates to CATSALSGGTNEKLFF. Combining the CDR3 with reference TRBV15 and TRBJ1-4 gives the whole variable domain DAMVIQNPRYQVTQFGKPVTLSCSQTLNHNVMYWYQQKSSQAPKLLFHYYDKDFNNEADTPDNFQSRRPNTSFCFLDIRSPGLGDTAMYLCATSALSGGTNEKLFFGSGTQLSVL.